This T cell receptor (beta chain) derives from a study of T-cell reconstitution after alpha-beta-depleted transplantation in children (dated by TCRdb to the mid-2010s). For the study in its entirety: T-cell immune reconstitution after TCRalphabeta/CD19-depleted allogeneic hematopoietic cell transplantation in children was quantitatively tracked in the study by means of TCR repertoire profiling.

This clonotype was recorded a few times. Its binding antigen is unknown. No much larger clone exists at a distance of one base, and base qualities are not known. The germline V gene specifies SGHTA as CDR1 and FQGNSA as CDR2. The CDR3 goes from the cysteine to the phenylalanine over 15 residues. The DNA shown is the 45-base CDR3, in frame from base 1. V is pruned by 4 bases and J by 1 base, leaving 4 bases of the junction without a gene match. Library construction relied on PCR. Instrument on record: Illumina HiSeq 2500. TCR libraries were prepared with molecular barcoding, using unique molecular identifiers to normalize TCRbeta repertoire quantification. In-frame beta chains were kept once TCRdb had trimmed the public reads at Q25 with fastp and called clones with MiXCR. Rows with a matching CDR3 protein are joined into one entry that keeps the most common DNA and genes. Across this sample there are hundreds of thousands of distinct CDR3 sequences, with about 15% seen only once. 0.8% to 1.1% of the sample lies in the top ten.

This sequence originates from a human donor who donated a stem cell graft to a child with acute myeloid leukemia. The V and J segments used are TRBV7-2 and TRBJ1-1; TRBD1 lines up with 9 middle nucleotides. The sequencing here drew on PBMCs from the stem cell graft donor, taken from the stem cell graft. The CDR3 has the sequence CASSSDRGTNTEAFF. The base sequence is TGTGCCAGCAGCTCGGACAGGGGCACGAACACTGAAGCTTTCTTT. Beyond the CDR3, the reference TRBV7-2 and TRBJ1-1 genes provide the residues; the full variable domain reads: GAGVSQSPSNKVTEKGKDVELRCDPISGHTALYWYRQSLGQGLEFLIYFQGNSAPDKSGLPSDRFSAERTGGSVSTLTIQRTQQEDSAVYLCASSSDRGTNTEAFFGQGTRLTVV.